These T cell receptor beta chains were read from a single sample in a study of blood T cell repertoires in COVID-19. Libraries were prepared by immunoSEQ multiplex PCR; TCRdb keeps only in-frame clonotypes and omits some of them. The data contain 150,000 to 200,000 clones, 70% to 90% of them singletons. The source material was peripheral blood. These receptors all come from a human donor in a cohort sampled during active COVID-19. Each CDR3 is given with its conserved first and last residue. The D gene is left open where the match is weak. For some rows the clone size is stated as once, few or many, or as a class when expanded; others skip it.

TRBD1,-,TRBV4-1,TRBJ1-4,TGCGCCAGCAGCTCCAACCGGGACAGTGGTTCTGAAAAACTGTTTTTT,CASSSNRDSGSEKLFF
-,few,TRBV10-1,TRBJ1-1,TGCGCCAGCGCCCCGGGGGGCGACAAGAACACTGAAGCTTTCTTT,CASAPGGDKNTEAFF
-,-,TRBV10-3,TRBJ1-2,TGTGCCATCAGTGAGTCGGCCCTCGGGTATGGCTACACCTTC,CAISESALGYGYTF
-,once,TRBV5-5,TRBJ2-4,TGTGCCAGCAGTGGGGCATTGGGAGCCAAAAACATTCAGTACTTC,CASSGALGAKNIQYF
TRBD1,-,TRBV19,TRBJ1-1,TGTGCCAGTAGTAAGGACAGGGCCACTGAAGCTTTCTTT,CASSKDRATEAFF
-,-,TRBV27,TRBJ2-1,TGTGCCAGCTGTATCGGAGGCGGGCATGAGCAGTTCTTC,CASCIGGGHEQFF
-,-,TRBV28,TRBJ1-2,TGTGCCAGCAGCCCAAGTTGGGGACTGGGCTATGGCTACACCTTC,CASSPSWGLGYGYTF
TRBD1,-,TRBV3-1/TRBV3-2,TRBJ2-5,TGTGCCAGCAGCCTCCAGGGGGTAGGGGAGACCCAGTACTTC,CASSLQGVGETQYF
-,few,TRBV4-1,TRBJ1-1,TGCGCCAGCAGCCACTGGGCCTGGAACACTGAAGCTTTCTTT,CASSHWAWNTEAFF
TRBD1,-,TRBV4-3,TRBJ1-2,TGCGCCAGCAGCCAAGACCCGGACAGGGCGGAAGGCTACACCTTC,CASSQDPDRAEGYTF
-,-,TRBV6-1,TRBJ1-5,TGTGCCAGCAGTGATCCGGGGAGCAATCAGCCCCAGCATTTT,CASSDPGSNQPQHF
-,-,TRBV28,TRBJ2-3,TGTGCCAGCAGTTCGCAGGGCTTGCCGACAGATACGCAGTATTTT,CASSSQGLPTDTQYF
-,-,TRBV7-2,TRBJ1-1,TGTGCCAGCAGCTTAGGCTATGGACAGCGGGCTTTCTTT,CASSLGYGQRAFF
TRBD1,-,TRBV28,TRBJ2-7,TGTGCCAGCAGTCCTGTCCGACAGGGCTCCTACGAGCAGTACTTC,CASSPVRQGSYEQYF
TRBD1,-,TRBV11-2,TRBJ1-3,TGTGCCAGCAGCCCGGCCCCCGGGACAGGGACTGGAAACACCATATATTTT,CASSPAPGTGTGNTIYF
-,few,TRBV7-9,TRBJ2-3,TGTGCCAGCAGCCCGCTGACTAGAGTGGCAGATACGCAGTATTTT,CASSPLTRVADTQYF
-,-,TRBV6-5,TRBJ2-5,TGTGCCAGCAGCGCAGGGTTTAGGGGGAAGACCCAGTACTTC,CASSAGFRGKTQYF
-,once,TRBV7-9,TRBJ2-1,TGTGCCAGCAGCCGACTCCAGCGACCTGAGCAGTTCTTC,CASSRLQRPEQFF
TRBD1,-,TRBV18,TRBJ2-7,TGTGCCAGCCGGACAGGGGCCTCCTACGAGCAGTACTTC,CASRTGASYEQYF
-,-,TRBV27,TRBJ2-7,TGTGCCAGCAGTTTCAGCGGCCGCTACGAGCAGTACTTC,CASSFSGRYEQYF
TRBD1,once,TRBV30,TRBJ2-1,TGTGCCTGGCAGGGGGTAGGGCAGTTCTTC,CAWQGVGQFF
TRBD2,-,TRBV13,TRBJ2-1,TGTGCCAGCAGCTTAGGGGATAGCGGGAGGGCCGATGAGCAGTTCTTC,CASSLGDSGRADEQFF
TRBD1,-,TRBV6-2/TRBV6-3,TRBJ1-5,TGTGCCAGCAGTTCCGACAGGGTCCAGCCCCAGCATTTT,CASSSDRVQPQHF
TRBD1,-,TRBV27,TRBJ1-6,TGTGCCAGCAGTTTACTACAGGGGACAGGGGTTTCACCCCTCCACTTT,CASSLLQGTGVSPLHF
-,-,TRBV3-1/TRBV3-2,TRBJ2-1,TGTGCCAGCAGCCAATATGAGACTGGGAGGAATGAGCAGTTCTTC,CASSQYETGRNEQFF
TRBD1,-,TRBV18,TRBJ2-7,TGTGCCAGCTCATCTACGGACAGGGTACTGGCCTACGAGCAGTACTTC,CASSSTDRVLAYEQYF
-,-,TRBV19,TRBJ2-7,TGTGCCAGTAGTGAGGAGGGGCTGGGGGAGCAGTACTTC,CASSEEGLGEQYF
TRBD1,-,TRBV29-1,TRBJ2-5,TGCAGCGTTGGCGGGACAGGGTTGACTACCCAGTACTTC,CSVGGTGLTTQYF
TRBD1,-,TRBV7-9,TRBJ1-4,TGTGCCAGCAGCTTCGGGGACAGGGATTATAATGAAAAACTGTTTTTT,CASSFGDRDYNEKLFF
TRBD2,-,TRBV5-1,TRBJ2-7,TGCGCCAGCAGCCGGGAGGGCGGATCCCCGGGGGACGAGCAGTACTTC,CASSREGGSPGDEQYF
TRBD1,-,TRBV2,TRBJ2-1,TGTGCCAGCAATCGCCCAGGAACAGGGGACAATGAGCAGTTCTTC,CASNRPGTGDNEQFF
-,-,TRBV5-4,TRBJ2-5,TGTGCCAGCAGCTTGCCAGCGGAAGAGACCCAGTACTTC,CASSLPAEETQYF
TRBD1,-,TRBV7-6,TRBJ1-2,TGTGCCAGCAGCTTAGAGCCAGGGGGCTCATATGGCTACACCTTC,CASSLEPGGSYGYTF
TRBD2,-,TRBV13,TRBJ2-7,TGTGCCAGCAGTTTCCGTGTTGGACTAGCGGGTGACGAGCAGTACTTC,CASSFRVGLAGDEQYF
TRBD1,once,TRBV18,TRBJ2-7,TGTGCCAGCTCACCACTTCCGGGGACAGTCGACGAGCAGTACTTC,CASSPLPGTVDEQYF
TRBD1,-,TRBV24-1,TRBJ1-4,TGTGCCACCATCAACCCCGGGACAGCCCGCGGTGAAAAACTGTTTTTT,CATINPGTARGEKLFF
-,-,TRBV30,TRBJ1-2,TGTGCCTGGATACAGGCCCGTCAAAACCCTAACTATGGCTACACCTTC,CAWIQARQNPNYGYTF
-,-,TRBV9,TRBJ2-5,TGTGCCAGCAGCGTAGTAGGGACATTTGAAGAGACCCAGTACTTC,CASSVVGTFEETQYF
-,-,TRBV6-5,TRBJ2-7,TGTGCCAGCAGGCGGGCGGGCCCCTACGAGCAGTACTTC,CASRRAGPYEQYF
TRBD2,-,TRBV30,TRBJ2-2,TGTGCCTGGAAAAGCGGGGGGGCCACCGGGGAGCTGTTTTTT,CAWKSGGATGELFF
-,-,TRBV5-4,TRBJ2-7,TGTGCCAGCAGCCCCGGGACTCCTAACTACGAGCAGTACTTC,CASSPGTPNYEQYF
-,-,TRBV28,TRBJ1-1,TGTGCCAGCAGCTTCCTAGGGGTTGGTGGGAACACTGAAGCTTTCTTT,CASSFLGVGGNTEAFF
TRBD1,-,TRBV5-1,TRBJ1-3,TGCGCCAGCAGCCCGGGGACAGGACCCTTCTCTGGAAACACCATATATTTT,CASSPGTGPFSGNTIYF
-,-,TRBV10-2,TRBJ2-5,TGCGCCAGCACTGCTAGTATGTGGGAGACCCAGTACTTC,CASTASMWETQYF
-,-,TRBV7-3,TRBJ1-1,TGTGCCAGCAGCTTATTTTCCGACACTGAAGCTTTCTTT,CASSLFSDTEAFF